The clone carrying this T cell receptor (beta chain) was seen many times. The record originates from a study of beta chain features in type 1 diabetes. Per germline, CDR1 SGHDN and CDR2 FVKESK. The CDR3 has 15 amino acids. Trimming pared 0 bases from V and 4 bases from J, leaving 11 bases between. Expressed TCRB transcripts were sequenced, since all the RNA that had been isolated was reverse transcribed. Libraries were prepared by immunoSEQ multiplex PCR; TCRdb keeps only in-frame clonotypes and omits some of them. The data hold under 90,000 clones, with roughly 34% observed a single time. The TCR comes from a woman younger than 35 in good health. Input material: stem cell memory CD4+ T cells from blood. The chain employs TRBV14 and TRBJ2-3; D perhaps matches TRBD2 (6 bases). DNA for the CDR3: TGTGCCAGCAGCCAAGATCGGGGGTTCGCAGATACGCAGTATTTT. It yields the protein CASSQDRGFADTQYF.